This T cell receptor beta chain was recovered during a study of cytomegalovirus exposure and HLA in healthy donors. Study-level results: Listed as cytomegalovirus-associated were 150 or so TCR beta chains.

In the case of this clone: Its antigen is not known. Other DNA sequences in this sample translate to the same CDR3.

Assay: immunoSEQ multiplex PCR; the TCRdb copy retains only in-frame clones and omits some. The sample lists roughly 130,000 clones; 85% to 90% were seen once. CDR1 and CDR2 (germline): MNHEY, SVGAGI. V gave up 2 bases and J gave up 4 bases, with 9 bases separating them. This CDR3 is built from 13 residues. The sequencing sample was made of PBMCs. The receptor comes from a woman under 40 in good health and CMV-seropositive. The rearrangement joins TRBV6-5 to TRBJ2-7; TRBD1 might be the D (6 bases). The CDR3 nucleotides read TGTGCCAGCAGTTACAGGCAGGGGTACGAGCAGTACTTC. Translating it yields CASSYRQGYEQYF.